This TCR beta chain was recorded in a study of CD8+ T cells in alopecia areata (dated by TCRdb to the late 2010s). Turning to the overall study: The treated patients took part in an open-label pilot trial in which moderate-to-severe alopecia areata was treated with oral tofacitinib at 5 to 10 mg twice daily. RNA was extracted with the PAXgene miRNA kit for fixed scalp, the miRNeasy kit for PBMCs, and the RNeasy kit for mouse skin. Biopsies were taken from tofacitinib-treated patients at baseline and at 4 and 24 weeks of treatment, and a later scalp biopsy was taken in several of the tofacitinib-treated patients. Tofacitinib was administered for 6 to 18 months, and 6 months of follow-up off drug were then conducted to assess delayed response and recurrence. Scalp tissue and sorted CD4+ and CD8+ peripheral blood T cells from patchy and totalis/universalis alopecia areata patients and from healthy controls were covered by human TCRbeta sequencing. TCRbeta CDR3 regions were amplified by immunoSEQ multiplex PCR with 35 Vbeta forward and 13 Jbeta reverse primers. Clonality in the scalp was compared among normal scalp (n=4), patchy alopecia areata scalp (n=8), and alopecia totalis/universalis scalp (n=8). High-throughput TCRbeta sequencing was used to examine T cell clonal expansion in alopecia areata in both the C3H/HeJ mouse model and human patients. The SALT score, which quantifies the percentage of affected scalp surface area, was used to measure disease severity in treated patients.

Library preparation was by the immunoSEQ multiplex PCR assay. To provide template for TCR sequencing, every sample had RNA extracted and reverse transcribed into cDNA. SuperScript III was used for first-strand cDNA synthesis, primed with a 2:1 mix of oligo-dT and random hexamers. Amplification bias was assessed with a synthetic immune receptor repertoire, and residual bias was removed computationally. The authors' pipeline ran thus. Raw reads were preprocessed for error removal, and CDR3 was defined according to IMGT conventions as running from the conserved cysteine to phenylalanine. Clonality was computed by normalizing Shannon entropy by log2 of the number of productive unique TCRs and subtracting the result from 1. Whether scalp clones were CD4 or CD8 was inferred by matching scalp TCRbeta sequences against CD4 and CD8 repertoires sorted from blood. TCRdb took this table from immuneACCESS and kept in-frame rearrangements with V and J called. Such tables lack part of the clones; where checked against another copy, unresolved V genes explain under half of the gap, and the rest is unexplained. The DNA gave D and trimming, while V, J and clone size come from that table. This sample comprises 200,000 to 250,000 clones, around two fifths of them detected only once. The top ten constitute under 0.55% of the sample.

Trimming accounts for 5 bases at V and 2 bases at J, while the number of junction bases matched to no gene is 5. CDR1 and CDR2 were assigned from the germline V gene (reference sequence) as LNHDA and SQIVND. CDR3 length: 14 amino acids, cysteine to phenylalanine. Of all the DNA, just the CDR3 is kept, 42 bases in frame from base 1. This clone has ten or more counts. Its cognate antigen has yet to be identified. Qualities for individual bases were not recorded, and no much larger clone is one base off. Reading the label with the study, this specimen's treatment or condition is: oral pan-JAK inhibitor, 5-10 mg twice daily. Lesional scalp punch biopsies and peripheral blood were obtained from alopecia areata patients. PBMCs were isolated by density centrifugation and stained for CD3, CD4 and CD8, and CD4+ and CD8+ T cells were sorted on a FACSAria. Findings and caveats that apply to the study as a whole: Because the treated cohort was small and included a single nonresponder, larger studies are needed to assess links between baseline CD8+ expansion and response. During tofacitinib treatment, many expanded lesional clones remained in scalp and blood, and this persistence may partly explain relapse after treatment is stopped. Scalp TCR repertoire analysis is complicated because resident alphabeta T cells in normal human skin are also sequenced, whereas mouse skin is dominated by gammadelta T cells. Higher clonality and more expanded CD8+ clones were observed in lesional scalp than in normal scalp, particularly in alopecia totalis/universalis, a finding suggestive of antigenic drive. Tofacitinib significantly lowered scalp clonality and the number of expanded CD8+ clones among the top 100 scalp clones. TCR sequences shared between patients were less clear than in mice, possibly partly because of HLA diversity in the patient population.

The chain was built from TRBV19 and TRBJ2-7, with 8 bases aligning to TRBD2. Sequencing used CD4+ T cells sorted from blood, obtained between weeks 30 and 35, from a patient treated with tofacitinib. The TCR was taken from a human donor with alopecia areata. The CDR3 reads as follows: CASSGGLGAYEQYF. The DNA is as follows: TGTGCCAGTAGTGGGGGACTAGGGGCCTACGAGCAGTACTTC.